A single T cell receptor (beta chain) is shown here with its context. The data belong to a study of PD-1 blockade in classical Hodgkin lymphoma. Libraries were prepared by immunoSEQ multiplex PCR; TCRdb keeps only in-frame clonotypes and omits some of them. Of about 25,000 clones detected, about 86% appear once; the ten largest clones hold more than 5.5%. The CDR3 has 13 amino acids. Germline assignment: CDR1 ENHRY and CDR2 SYGVKD. V lost 7 bases and J lost 7; bases outside the gene matches: 7. Time point of the sample: cycle 4 day 1 (C4D1), after 5 to 7 weeks of nivolumab. Each of the patients experienced relapse following autologous stem cell transplantation, and their brentuximab vedotin exposure differed.

The sequences come from peripheral blood mononuclear cells (PBMCs), collected before the fourth cycle of nivolumab. The sequence was obtained from a human donor with classical Hodgkin lymphoma. This chain joins TRBV10-3 and TRBJ1-5; 7 nucleotides align to TRBD1. The CDR3: CAINQGGNQPQHF. The DNA of the CDR3 is TGTGCCATCAATCAGGGGGGGAACCAGCCCCAGCATTTT.